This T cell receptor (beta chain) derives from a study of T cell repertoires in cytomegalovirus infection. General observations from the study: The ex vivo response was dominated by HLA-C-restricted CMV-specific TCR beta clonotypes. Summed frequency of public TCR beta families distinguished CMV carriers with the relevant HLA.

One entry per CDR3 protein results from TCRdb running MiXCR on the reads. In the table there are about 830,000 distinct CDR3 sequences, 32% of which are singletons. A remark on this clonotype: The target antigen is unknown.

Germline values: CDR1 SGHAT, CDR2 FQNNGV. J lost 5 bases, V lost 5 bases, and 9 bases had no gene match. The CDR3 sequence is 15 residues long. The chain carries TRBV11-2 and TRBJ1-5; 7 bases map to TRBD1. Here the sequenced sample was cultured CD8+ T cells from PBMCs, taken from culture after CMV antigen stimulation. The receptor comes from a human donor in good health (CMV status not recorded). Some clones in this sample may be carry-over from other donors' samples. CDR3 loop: CASSARQGLHQPQHF. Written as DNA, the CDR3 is TGTGCCAGCAGCGCTCGACAGGGTTTGCATCAGCCCCAGCATTTT.